Below are 23 T cell receptor beta chains sequenced from a single sample in a study of regulatory T cells in long-lasting Graves disease. The TCR beta library used iRepertoire HTBI primers with Arm-PCR amplification of CDR3. One entry per CDR3 protein, called by TCRdb with MiXCR from the multiplex PCR reads. The table lists 530,000 or so distinct CDR3 sequences, around 16% of them singletons. The sample's time point: newly diagnosed GD, antithyroid drugs for less than 3 months. Preparation of the TCR library used RNA extracted from PBMCs. These data were likewise used in another study, on T cells in Graves' hyperthyroidism and ophthalmopathy.

The material was peripheral blood mononuclear cells (PBMCs), obtained at new diagnosis, from a patient treated with antithyroid drugs. All receptors come from a man between 18 and 29 years old with Graves disease.

Of note for this clonotype: Relative to the germline gene, one junction end is altered; a read error may explain this. The chain joins TRBV7-2 to TRBJ1-5; D gene unclear. The CDR3 consists of 19 residues. The germline V gene has CDR1 SGHTA and CDR2 FQGNSA. In DNA form, the CDR3 reads TGTGCCGGCAGCTTACGACCTCGTAGGTCCCCCGGGGATACGGAGCCCCAGCATTTT. This encodes CAGSLRPRRSPGDTEPQHF.

The table lists this clonotype with many counts. The chain links TRBV12-5 to TRBJ1-1; 7 positions agree with TRBD1. V trimming: 0 bases; J trimming: 1 base; junction bases outside the gene matches: 11. The germline gives CDR1 LGHNT, CDR2 FRNRAP. This CDR3 comprises 18 residues. The CDR3 sequence is CASGLVRTGAPGNTEAFF. The CDR3, as DNA: TGTGCTAGTGGTTTGGTCCGCACAGGGGCTCCAGGGAACACTGAAGCTTTCTTT.

This clonotype was counted only a few times. The chain recombines TRBV13 with TRBJ2-5; TRBD2 matches 7 bases. This CDR3 has 14 residues. J lost 5 bases, V lost 3 bases, and 6 bases had no gene match. The germline V gene has CDR1 PRHDT and CDR2 FYEKMQ (reference sequence). The CDR3 is CASSFGGSSETQYF. The CDR3 nucleotides are TGTGCCAGCAGCTTCGGCGGGAGTAGCGAGACCCAGTACTTC.

This clonotype was recorded at least ten times. The chain joins TRBV5-1 to TRBJ2-1; 11 bases fit TRBD1. Per germline, CDR1 SGHRS and CDR2 YFSETQ. Trimming took 2 bases from V and 10 from J; bases not matched to a gene: 14. CDR3 length equals 17 residues. The CDR3 region is CASSFGPRGQGATEQFF. The CDR3 DNA reads TGCGCCAGCAGCTTTGGACCCCGAGGACAGGGGGCGACCGAGCAGTTCTTC.

The chain carries TRBV10-3 and TRBJ2-7, with 8 bases identical to TRBD2. The CDR3 has 14 amino acids. Unmatched junction bases numbered 4, after V lost 6 bases and J lost 0 bases. CDR1 and CDR2 (germline): ENHRY, SYGVKD. As DNA, the CDR3 is TGTGCCATCAGCCCGGGGGGGAGCTCCTACGAGCAGTACTTC. It translates to CAISPGGSSYEQYF.

This clonotype has ten or more counts. The gene calls are TRBV18 and TRBJ1-4; 8 nucleotides match TRBD1. V lost 2 bases, J lost 6 bases, and 5 bases stayed unmatched. Germline assignment: CDR1 KGHSH and CDR2 LQKENI. The CDR3 is 15 amino acids. The CDR3 here is CASSPLDRAYEKLFF. CDR3 nucleotide sequence: TGTGCCAGCTCACCATTGGACAGGGCATATGAAAAACTGTTTTTT.

This clonotype was detected only a few times. The chain employs TRBV10-2 and TRBJ1-2, with 7 bases lining up with TRBD1. The CDR3 length is 18 residues. The V segment lost 0 bases and the J segment 1 base; nucleotides outside the gene matches: 11. In germline, CDR1 is WSHSY, CDR2 SAAADI. The CDR3 DNA follows: TGCGCCAGCAGTGAGTCGAGGGACAGCGCCCTCTTTAACTATGGCTACACCTTC. Translated, it gives CASSESRDSALFNYGYTF.

The genes are TRBV5-5 and TRBJ1-6; no definite D call. Trimming stripped 4 bases from V and 8 bases from J, with 13 bases between. In germline, CDR1 is SGHKS, CDR2 YYEKEE (reference sequence). This CDR3 spans 14 amino acids. This chain's CDR3 is CASSRQSGDSPLHF. CDR3 coding DNA: TGTGCCAGCAGCCGCCAAAGCGGAGATTCACCCCTCCACTTT.

This clonotype showed up just a few times. The J gene is TRBJ2-2, the V gene TRBV27; D may be TRBD2 (6 bases). V shed 3 bases and J shed 3 bases, with 11 bases lying between them. The germline V gene encodes CDR1 MNHEY and CDR2 SMNVEV (reference sequence). This CDR3 is built from 15 residues. The chain's CDR3 is CASSFRGAYTGELFF. The CDR3 DNA follows: TGTGCCAGCAGTTTCCGCGGGGCTTACACCGGGGAGCTGTTTTTT.

V usage is TRBV15 and J usage is TRBJ1-2; 8 positions match TRBD1. J was trimmed by 3 bases and V by 3 bases; bases with no gene match: 3. The CDR3 length is 14 residues. Germline loops: CDR1 LNHNV, CDR2 YYDKDF (reference sequence). CDR3 coding DNA: TGTGCCACCAGCAGCGCACAGGGGGACTATGGCTACACCTTC. This gives the protein CATSSAQGDYGYTF.

This clonotype was found many times. The chain couples TRBV27 to TRBJ2-7; 9 positions match TRBD2. Germline V gene lookup returns CDR1 MNHEY and CDR2 SMNVEV (reference sequence). This CDR3 region has 16 residues. Trimming took 5 bases from V and 2 from J; bases not matched to a gene: 10. The CDR3 DNA is TGTGCCAGCAGTCGCGGTAGCGGGAGAGGGGCCTACGAGCAGTACTTC. The encoded protein is CASSRGSGRGAYEQYF.

This clonotype was seen at least ten times. The rearrangement links TRBV28 to TRBJ2-4; D might be TRBD2 (5 bases). Per the germline V gene, CDR1 is MDHEN and CDR2 is SYDVKM. This CDR3 is 17 amino acids long. V lost 5 bases and J 1 base, leaving 18 bases between the germline ends. The DNA for the CDR3 is TGTGCCAGCAGTAGTTCTTGGGGAGACGCGGCCAAAAACATTCAGTACTTC. As protein: CASSSSWGDAAKNIQYF.

Here the CDR3 reads CSVEGQGKYEQYF. For the CDR3, the DNA is TGCAGCGTTGAAGGACAGGGAAAATACGAGCAGTACTTC. The rearrangement links TRBV29-1 to TRBJ2-7, with 7 bases that match TRBD1. The germline V gene has CDR1 SQVTM and CDR2 ANQGSEA. The CDR3 sequence is 13 residues long. Trimming at V came to 1 base and at J to 4 bases, leaving 4 bases not matched to a gene.

The table lists this clonotype with many counts. For the CDR3, the DNA is TGTGCCAGCAGCTTCCCACAGGGAGACATCTATGGCTACACCTTC. Amino acid sequence: CASSFPQGDIYGYTF. This rearrangement joins TRBV28 to TRBJ1-2, with D possibly being TRBD1 (6 bases). Germline assignment: CDR1 MDHEN and CDR2 SYDVKM. V was cut by 6 bases and J by 4 bases, with 18 bases left in between. The CDR3 length is 15 residues.

In its sample, this clonotype was seen many times. The gene calls are TRBV7-9 and TRBJ2-5; TRBD2 aligns across 12 bases. The CDR3 totals 16 residues. Looked up from germline, CDR1 is SEHNR and CDR2 is FQNEAQ (reference sequence). V shed 5 bases, J shed 1 base, and the junction held 5 bases outside the gene matches. The CDR3 DNA reads TGTGCCAGCAGCGATCCGGGACTAGCGGGCCAAGAGACCCAGTACTTC. This encodes CASSDPGLAGQETQYF. Full variable domain (remainder filled in from reference TRBV7-9 and TRBJ2-5): DTGVSQNPRHKITKRGQNVTFRCDPISEHNRLYWYRQTLGQGPEFLTYFQNEAQLEKSRLLSDRFSAERPKGSFSTLEIQRTEQGDSAMYLCASSDPGLAGQETQYFGPGTRLLVL.

The chain recombines TRBV3-1 with TRBJ2-7, with TRBD2 matching 10 bases. With 7 bases clipped from V and 1 base from J, the junction kept 7 bases outside the gene matches. The CDR3 loop spans 15 amino acids. Germline loops: CDR1 LGHDT, CDR2 YNNKEL (reference sequence). CDR3: CASIPSGSRSYEQYF. DNA for the CDR3: TGTGCCAGCATTCCTAGCGGGAGTCGATCCTACGAGCAGTACTTC.

This clonotype was observed at least ten times. The V and J genes are TRBV28 and TRBJ2-3; D gene unclear. Germline-derived CDR1 and CDR2 are MDHEN and SYDVKM. The CDR3 consists of 13 residues. V dropped 5 bases and J dropped 0 bases, with 6 bases sitting between them. The CDR3 DNA sequence: TGTGCCAGCAGTCGCCCTAGCACAGATACGCAGTATTTT. Its protein product is CASSRPSTDTQYF.

The genes are TRBV19 and TRBJ1-1; D is undetermined. CDR1 LNHDA and CDR2 SQIVND come from the germline V gene (reference sequence). Trimming removed 5 bases from V and 6 bases from J, with 13 bases in between. This CDR3 is 13 amino acids long. In DNA, the CDR3 is TGTGCCAGTAGTGCCAGTTCCACCCCTGAAGCTTTCTTT. This translates into CASSASSTPEAFF.

This clonotype appeared many times. This chain links TRBV11-2 with TRBJ2-3; D could derive from TRBD1 or TRBD2 (5 bases each). Germline V gives CDR1 SGHAT, CDR2 FQNNGV. The V and J ends lost 2 bases and 4 bases respectively, with 31 bases between them. CDR3 length equals 21 residues. In nucleotides, the CDR3 is TGTGCCAGCAGCTTAAACGTGGTTGTAGGGACCCCAACTAGGTTGTCAGATACGCAGTATTTT. It translates to CASSLNVVVGTPTRLSDTQYF.

V is TRBV15 and J is TRBJ2-5; D is uncertain. The CDR3 is 13 residues long. V dropped 6 bases and J dropped 1 base, with 9 bases sitting between them. The germline V gene encodes CDR1 LNHNV and CDR2 YYDKDF (reference sequence). CDR3 sequence reads: CATRSGSQETQYF. In DNA, the CDR3 is TGTGCCACCAGGTCGGGCAGCCAAGAGACCCAGTACTTC.

This clonotype was picked up a small number of times. The rearrangement joins TRBV5-4 to TRBJ2-1; TRBD2 matches at 9 bases. Per the germline V gene, CDR1 is SGHNT and CDR2 is YYREEE (reference sequence). The CDR3 loop spans 14 amino acids. The trim removed 4 bases at V and 9 bases at J, leaving 8 bases unmatched. The CDR3 DNA follows: TGTGCCAGCAGCGAAGGGACTAGCTATGTTGAGCAGTTCTTC. The encoded protein is CASSEGTSYVEQFF.

This clonotype was observed a few times. The chain links TRBV3-1 to TRBJ1-2; D unresolved. Germline V CDR1 and CDR2: LGHDT, YNNKEL (reference sequence). V lost 0 bases and J lost 6, with 8 bases in between. CDR3 size: 13 residues. The CDR3 sequence is CASSQELTDGYTF. The CDR3 nucleotides are TGTGCCAGCAGCCAAGAATTGACCGATGGCTACACCTTC.

This clonotype was counted many times. The chain employs TRBV9 and TRBJ2-5; 7 nucleotides agree with TRBD1. CDR3 length: 16 residues. V was clipped by 3 bases and J by 3 bases; unmatched bases: 11. Germline-derived CDR1 and CDR2 are SGDLS and YYNGEE. The CDR3 bases are TGTGCCAGCAGCGCGGGGACAGACCCCGCCAAAGAGACCCAGTACTTC. Protein product: CASSAGTDPAKETQYF.